Below, 15 T cell receptor beta chains from the same sample are listed, as sequenced in a study of T cells expressing NK-cell markers. Following a re-call of the 5' RACE reads, TCRdb has one entry per CDR3 protein and lacks DNA. In all, the sample yields roughly 380,000 distinct CDR3 sequences. Sequencing used blood T cells: a sorted CD56 or NKG2C T cell subset, CD4+ or CD8+ T cells, or bulk PBMC T cells (not recorded which). These receptors were collected from a man aged 18 to 69 in good health.

The rearrangement joins TRBV20-1 to TRBJ2-1. Germline V gene data show CDR1 as DFQATT and CDR2 as SNEGSKA (reference sequence). CDR3 length: 14 amino acids. CDR3 amino acids: CSARDGSSYNEQFF.

The chain recombines TRBV20-1 with TRBJ1-1; TCRdb calls TRBD1, which cannot be checked without DNA. The germline V gene encodes CDR1 DFQATT and CDR2 SNEGSKA (reference sequence). The CDR3 runs 13 residues. CDR3 sequence: CSAKGERDTEAFF.

This chain connects TRBV14 to TRBJ1-1. The CDR3 is 14 amino acids. Looked up from germline, CDR1 is SGHDN and CDR2 is FVKESK. CDR3: CASSQGYMNTEAFF.

The chain carries TRBV20-1 and TRBJ2-1; TCRdb picks TRBD2, but there is no DNA to check that call. CDR3 length: 12 amino acids. CDR1 DFQATT and CDR2 SNEGSKA come from the germline V gene (reference sequence). The CDR3 reads CSASPTSAEQFF.

The chain has TRBV2 and TRBJ2-1. The CDR3 runs to 16 residues. Germline V gives CDR1 SNHLY, CDR2 FYNNEI. This CDR3 is CASSEAIDWITNEQFF.

The chain recombines TRBV6-1 with TRBJ2-7; TCRdb lists TRBD2, though no DNA is available to test this call. Germline CDR1 is MNHNS and CDR2 is SASEGT. The CDR3 has 14 amino acids. CDR3 sequence: CASSQGRGLYEQYF.

The chain employs TRBV7-2 and TRBJ2-1; TCRdb names TRBD2, which stays unverified in the absence of DNA. In germline, CDR1 is SGHTA, CDR2 FQGNSA. There are 15 residues in the CDR3. This chain's CDR3 is CASSFGGTLNNEQFF. Combining the CDR3 with reference TRBV7-2 and TRBJ2-1 gives the whole variable domain GAGVSQSPSNKVTEKGKDVELRCDPISGHTALYWYRQSLGQGLEFLIYFQGNSAPDKSGLPSDRFSAERTGGSVSTLTIQRTQQEDSAVYLCASSFGGTLNNEQFFGPGTRLTVL.

The chain employs TRBV4-2 and TRBJ1-3; the D call of TRBD1 rests on TCRdb alone, since no DNA is present to check it. The V gene's germline CDR1 is LGHNA and CDR2 YNFKEQ. The CDR3 extends over 19 amino acids. The CDR3 is CASSQEAPGGFSSGNTIYF.

CDR3 amino acids: CASRSQGKENYGYTF. The rearrangement joins TRBV6-1 to TRBJ1-2; TCRdb's D call of TRBD1 is untestable without DNA. Germline V lookup: CDR1 MNHNS, CDR2 SASEGT. The CDR3 contains 15 residues.

J is TRBJ1-1 and V is TRBV19; checking the TCRdb D call of TRBD1 is not possible without DNA. Looked up from germline, CDR1 is LNHDA and CDR2 is SQIVND (reference sequence). The CDR3 length is 15 residues. The CDR3 loop is CASSPRQGLNTEAFF.

V is TRBV7-9 and J is TRBJ1-4. CDR1 and CDR2 from the germline V gene are SEHNR and FQNEAQ (reference sequence). The CDR3 is made up of 15 amino acids. The CDR3 reads CASSLPAGANEKLFF.

J is TRBJ2-3 and V is TRBV7-2; with no DNA, the TCRdb D assignment of TRBD2 cannot be verified. Germline lookup yields CDR1 SGHTA and CDR2 FQGNSA. This CDR3 is built from 16 residues. The CDR3 sequence is CASSSRRTRGADTQYF.

The rearrangement uses TRBV6-1 and TRBJ2-1; TCRdb picks TRBD2, but there is no DNA to check that call. The germline gives CDR1 MNHNS, CDR2 SASEGT. This CDR3 is 16 amino acids long. The CDR3 is CASSPRGPSPYNEQFF.

The CDR3 spells CASSFGRNGYTF. The chain recombines TRBV12-3 or TRBV12-4 with TRBJ1-2. The CDR3 has 12 amino acids.

The gene calls are TRBV29-1 and TRBJ2-1; the TCRdb D gene call, TRBD2, has no DNA to confirm it. The CDR3 runs to 14 residues. Germline loops: CDR1 SQVTM, CDR2 ANQGSEA. The CDR3 reads CSAWTSGRLDEQFF.